This T cell receptor (beta chain) emerged from a study of blood T cells in healthy people across ages (dated by TCRdb to about 2015). Describing the broader study: In model experiments, template switching captured roughly one uniquely barcoded TCR beta cDNA molecule for every two T cells. Two additional independent replicas of 1 million unique cDNA reads from the same blood draw were analyzed for two donors (one aged 18 to 30 and one aged 80 or older). The study measured age-related changes in TCR beta repertoire diversity using deep sequencing normalized with unique cDNA molecular identifiers. Four age groups were formed from the donors: young (average approximately 15 years), middle-aged (less than 40), aged (roughly 58) and long-lived (around 80). To avoid experimental bias, donors of different ages were distributed randomly across sequencing lanes.

Library generation was performed with 5' RACE. TCRdb shows the sequencer as Illumina HiSeq 2500. A second PCR of roughly 7 to 12 cycles was performed with a sample-barcoded 5' primer and a J-beta primer mix. A unique molecular identifier was introduced onto each TCR beta cDNA molecule by a template-switch 5' adaptor carrying 12 random nucleotides. Each sample yielded at least 2.5 million CDR3-containing paired-end reads. First-strand cDNA synthesis was performed from all RNA using the Mint cDNA synthesis kit, with priming by a TRBC-specific oligonucleotide. After uracil-DNA glycosylase treatment, a first 18-cycle PCR used universal primers M1SS and BC2_uni_R on all cDNA. From the authors' description of their analysis: Each sample was normalized by randomly selecting 1 million high-quality reads, each carrying a distinct molecular identifier. Reads with shared molecular identifiers were discarded instead of being binned into consensus sequences. MiTCR, set to a Q25 quality threshold and the strictest error-elimination algorithm, was used for CDR3 identification, clonotype clustering and error correction. A nonparametric unseen species model with Euler transformation was used to estimate lower-bound total TCR beta diversity. The public reads were reanalyzed by TCRdb: fastp trimming at Q25, MiXCR alignment, in-frame beta chains only. CDR3 protein sequences are deduplicated, and each keeps its most common genes and DNA. The V and J calls and clone size come from TCRdb's table, not from the authors' own analysis. This sample comprises about 1.7 million distinct CDR3 sequences, 25% to 30% of them detected only once. The biggest ten clones account for about 8% of the sample.

The roughly 42 donors, aged about 6 to 95 years, were systemically healthy Caucasian individuals from Russia. Approximately 10 milliliters of peripheral blood were collected from each donor into EDTA-treated Vacutainer tubes. Ficoll-Paque density-gradient centrifugation was used to isolate PBMCs, with at least 7 million obtained per sample. Total RNA, at least 5 micrograms per sample, was extracted from PBMCs with Trizol reagent. Naive CD45RAhigh/CD27high T cell percentages were measured by flow cytometry on a PBMC aliquot from every donor. Concerning this clonotype itself: Its antigen is unknown. A read error is possible here, since a much larger clone lies one base away.

Overall study outcomes, separate from this receptor: Since profiling was done on bulk unsorted PBMCs, naive and antigen-experienced compartments could not be conclusively compared. Estimates of total diversity from one million sequenced T cells were regarded as lower bounds and underestimates. As age increased, observed TCR beta diversity per million T cells dropped in a roughly linear way, and a significant reduction was already evident by age 40. Donor CMV infection status was unknown, potentially confounding age-related changes in expanded clonotypes. The long-lived group showed more naive CD4+ T cells, fewer expanded clones and increased TCR diversity than the aged group, suggesting age selection. Observed TCR beta diversity correlated strongly with the percentage of naive T cells measured by flow cytometry.

The CDR3 runs 19 residues from the cysteine to the phenylalanine. Only the CDR3 DNA stays, 57 bases, in frame from base 1. The germline V gene encodes CDR1 SGHAT and CDR2 FQNNGV. The V and J segments used are TRBV11-2 and TRBJ2-1, with TRBD2 matching 14 junction bases. The source of this sequence is a woman aged 25 to 39 in good health. Sequenced material: blood. At the DNA level, the sequence is TGTGCCGGCAGCTTAGATGGACTAGCGGGGGGAAGCTCCTACAATGAGCAGTTCTTC. Its coded protein is CAGSLDGLAGGSSYNEQFF.